This T cell receptor beta chain came from a study of cytomegalovirus exposure and HLA in healthy donors. Findings and limits, study-wide: It was in a later analysis that TCR association rates were seen to vary by HLA locus, highest for DRB1 and lowest for HLA-C. Previous analysis showed most TCR beta V segments were productive about 87% or about 30% of the time.

Note on this clone: The antigen is unknown.

Trimming left V 3 bases short and J 0 bases short, with 8 bases between. CDR3 length: 14 amino acids. Germline values: CDR1 WNHNN, CDR2 SYGVQD (reference sequence). The PCR contained 60 Vbeta and 13 Jbeta primers. Only in-frame clones appear in the TCRdb table, and some are missing; sequencing was by immunoSEQ multiplex PCR. Of around 300,000 clones listed, 72% are singletons. The specimen was PBMCs. This TCR was sampled from a female donor in good health and CMV-seronegative. The genes are TRBV10-1 and TRBJ1-1, with D unresolved. The chain's CDR3 is CASSDGHMNTEAFF. Written as DNA, the CDR3 is TGCGCCAGCAGTGATGGGCACATGAACACTGAAGCTTTCTTT.